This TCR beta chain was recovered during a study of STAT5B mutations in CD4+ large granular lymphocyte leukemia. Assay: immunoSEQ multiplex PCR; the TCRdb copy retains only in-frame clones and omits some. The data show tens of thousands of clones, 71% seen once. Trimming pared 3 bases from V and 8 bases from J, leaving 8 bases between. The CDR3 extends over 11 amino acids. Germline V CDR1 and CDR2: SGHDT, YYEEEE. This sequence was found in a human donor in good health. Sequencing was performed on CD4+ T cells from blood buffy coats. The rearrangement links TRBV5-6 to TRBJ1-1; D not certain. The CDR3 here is CASSYRWEAFF. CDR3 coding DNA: TGTGCCAGCAGCTACCGTTGGGAAGCTTTCTTT.